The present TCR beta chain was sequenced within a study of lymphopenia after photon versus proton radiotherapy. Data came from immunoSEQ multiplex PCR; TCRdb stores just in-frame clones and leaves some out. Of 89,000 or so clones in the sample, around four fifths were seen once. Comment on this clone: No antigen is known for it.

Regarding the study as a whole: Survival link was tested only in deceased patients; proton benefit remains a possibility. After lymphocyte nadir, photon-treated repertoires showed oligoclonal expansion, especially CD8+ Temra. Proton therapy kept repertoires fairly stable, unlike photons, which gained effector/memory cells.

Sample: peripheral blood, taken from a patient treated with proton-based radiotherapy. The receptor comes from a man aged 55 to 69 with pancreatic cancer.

This chain's CDR3 is CASSIQGLADTQYF. Here the CDR3 DNA reads TGTGCCAGCAGTATACAGGGTTTGGCAGATACGCAGTATTTT. The chain employs TRBV9 and TRBJ2-3; possibly TRBD1 for D (6 bases). Deletions cut 5 bases from V and 4 bases from J, with 14 bases between. The CDR3 length is 14 residues. Germline V CDR1 and CDR2: SGDLS, YYNGEE. The complete variable domain, with remaining parts taken from reference TRBV9 and TRBJ2-3, reads DSGVTQTPKHLITATGQRVTLRCSPRSGDLSVYWYQQSLDQGLQFLIQYYNGEERAKGNILERFSAQQFPDLHSELNLSSLELGDSALYFCASSIQGLADTQYFGPGTRLTVL.